The T cell receptor (beta chain) under discussion was sequenced for a study of blood T cell repertoires in COVID-19. Germline V lookup: CDR1 SGHRS, CDR2 YFSETQ. Trimming removed 0 bases at V and 5 bases at J, with 14 bases between. This CDR3 spans 16 amino acids. Under the authors' procedure: Estimation of nucleated cell counts was performed using reference gene primer amplification. Here immunoSEQ multiplex PCR was the method, and the copy in TCRdb shows in-frame clones only, minus some. V, J and clone size were drawn from that table, and D and trimming were deduced from the DNA. The sample includes about 350,000 clones, 80% to 90% of them seen just once.

Source material: peripheral blood. The genes are TRBV5-1 and TRBJ2-2; D might be TRBD2 (6 bases). The sequence came from a woman aged 60-70 years with COVID-19, enrolled during active disease. The CDR3 DNA sequence: TGCGCCAGCAGCTTGGCTCTGGGGAGGAGGACCGGGGAGCTGTTTTTT. Translation gives CASSLALGRRTGELFF.